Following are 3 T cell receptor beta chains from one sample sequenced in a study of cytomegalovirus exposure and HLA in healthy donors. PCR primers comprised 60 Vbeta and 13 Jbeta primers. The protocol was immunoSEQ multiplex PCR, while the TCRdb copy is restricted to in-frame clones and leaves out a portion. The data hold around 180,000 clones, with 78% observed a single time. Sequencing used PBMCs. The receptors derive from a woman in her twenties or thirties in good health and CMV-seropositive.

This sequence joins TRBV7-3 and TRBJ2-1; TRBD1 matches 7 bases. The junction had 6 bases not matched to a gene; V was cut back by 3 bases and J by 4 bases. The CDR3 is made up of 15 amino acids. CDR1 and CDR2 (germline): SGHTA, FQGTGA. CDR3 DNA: TGTGCCAGCAGCTTGGGGACAGCCGTGTACAATGAGCAGTTCTTC. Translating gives CASSLGTAVYNEQFF.

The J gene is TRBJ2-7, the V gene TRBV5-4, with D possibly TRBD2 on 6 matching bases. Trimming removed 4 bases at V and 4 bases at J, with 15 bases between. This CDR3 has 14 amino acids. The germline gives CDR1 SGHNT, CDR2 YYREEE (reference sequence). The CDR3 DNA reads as TGTGCCAGCAGCCGGGTGGAGGGCCGGTACGAGCAGTACTTC. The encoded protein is CASSRVEGRYEQYF.

In DNA form, the CDR3 reads TGTGCCAGCAGCTTCGCCGGGGGCTCCTACGAGCAGTACTTC. Translated, it gives CASSFAGGSYEQYF. V and J are TRBV7-2 and TRBJ2-7; D is possibly TRBD2 (6 bases). CDR3 size: 14 residues. Trimming removed 3 bases at V and 0 bases at J, with 9 bases between. CDR1 and CDR2 from the germline V gene are SGHTA and FQGNSA.